These 23 T cell receptor beta chains share one sample of origin, sequenced in a study of OX40 agonist ivuxolimab in advanced cancers. The library was produced with the immunoSEQ multiplex PCR assay. The table comes from immuneACCESS by way of TCRdb, which keeps in-frame sequences with V and J called. Part of the clones is missing from these tables; in studies checked, under half for an unresolved V gene and the rest for unknown reasons. In all, the sample holds more than 65,000 clones, and about 87% of those were seen once. The ten largest clones capture 0.5% to 0.6% of the sample. Sequences were derived from CD4+ or CD8+ T cells sorted from blood, sampled in a trial of the OX40 agonist ivuxolimab. The receptors come from an adult with an advanced solid tumor such as melanoma, head and neck, liver or kidney cancer.

This chain links TRBV30 with TRBJ2-3; maybe TRBD2 (7 bases). Per the germline V gene, CDR1 is GTSNPN and CDR2 is SVGIG (reference sequence). The CDR3 is made up of 14 amino acids. Trimming stripped 3 bases from V and 6 bases from J, with 16 bases between. CDR3 protein: CAWRRRGGLDTQYF. CDR3 nucleotide sequence: TGTGCCTGGAGAAGAAGGGGGGGCCTCGATACGCAGTATTTT.

The rearrangement joins TRBV27 to TRBJ1-1, with D tentatively TRBD1 (6 bases). This CDR3 contains 18 residues. Germline CDR1 and CDR2: MNHEY and SMNVEV (reference sequence). With 6 bases removed from V and 5 bases from J, the gap between germline ends came to 28 bases. The CDR3, as DNA: TGTGCCAGCAGCCCAAGTCCGGGGGCGATTTCTCCCATTACTGAAGCTTTCTTT. Protein: CASSPSPGAISPITEAFF.

The chain links TRBV7-2 to TRBJ1-5; weak D call: TRBD1 (5 bases). The CDR3 extends over 14 amino acids. The ends were cut back, 2 bases at V and 5 bases at J, with 10 bases in the middle. CDR1 and CDR2 (germline): SGHTA, FQGNSA. CDR3 residues: CASSLLQADQPQHF. CDR3 in DNA: TGTGCCAGCAGCTTACTACAGGCGGATCAGCCCCAGCATTTT.

This chain uses TRBV7-9 with TRBJ1-5; a possible D gene is TRBD1 (6 bases). Germline lookup yields CDR1 SEHNR and CDR2 FQNEAQ (reference sequence). The CDR3 extends over 13 amino acids. V lost 8 bases and J 7 bases, leaving 15 bases between the germline ends. The CDR3 loop reads CASGGQGGQPQHF. CDR3 nucleotide sequence: TGTGCCAGCGGGGGGCAGGGAGGGCAGCCCCAGCATTTT.

In nucleotides, the CDR3 is TGTGCCAGCGGGCCCGGGGTGAACACTGAAGCTTTCTTT. This encodes CASGPGVNTEAFF. This chain links TRBV6-6 with TRBJ1-1; D is undetermined. CDR1 and CDR2 from the germline V gene are MNHNY and SVGAGI (reference sequence). Trimming shortened V by 8 bases and J by 0 bases, and 10 bases separated the two germline ends. The CDR3 covers 13 residues.

The chain links TRBV18 to TRBJ1-2; D not resolved. The CDR3 spans 13 residues. Germline lookup yields CDR1 KGHSH and CDR2 LQKENI. The V gene lost 1 base and the J gene lost 4 bases, with 7 bases spanning the gap. The CDR3 DNA follows: TGTGCCAGCTCACCACAGGATCGCTATGGCTACACCTTC. This translates into CASSPQDRYGYTF. The full variable domain, completed using reference TRBV18 and TRBJ1-2, is NAGVMQNPRHLVRRRGQEARLRCSPMKGHSHVYWYRQLPEEGLKFMVYLQKENIIDESGMPKERFSAEFPKEGPSILRIQQVVRGDSAAYFCASSPQDRYGYTFGSGTRLTVV.

The V call is TRBV6-5, the J call TRBJ2-1; D may match TRBD1 or TRBD2 (5 bases each). The CDR3 extends over 15 amino acids. The germline V gene has CDR1 MNHEY and CDR2 SVGAGI. V was shortened by 6 bases and J by 4 bases, with 16 bases between the two germline ends. This CDR3 reads CASSLEGRGYNEQFF. CDR3 bases: TGTGCCAGCAGCCTAGAGGGGCGCGGATACAATGAGCAGTTCTTC.

The V gene is TRBV6-5, the J gene TRBJ1-1, with 10 bases that match TRBD1. The CDR3 contains 14 residues. In germline, CDR1 is MNHEY, CDR2 SVGAGI. V trimming: 8 bases; J trimming: 0 bases; junction bases outside the gene matches: 3. For the CDR3, the DNA is TGTGCCAGCCGGGACAGGGGATTGAACACTGAAGCTTTCTTT. Translating gives CASRDRGLNTEAFF.

This clone was found a few times. The chain has TRBV28 and TRBJ1-1; D not resolved. CDR1 and CDR2 from the germline V gene are MDHEN and SYDVKM. Trimming took off 2 bases at V and 5 bases at J, with 6 bases between the two ends. The CDR3 totals 12 residues. CDR3 coding DNA: TGTGCCAGCAGTTTACGGTATACTGAAGCTTTCTTT. Protein: CASSLRYTEAFF.

CDR3 DNA sequence: TGTGCCAGCAGCTTGCAGTACTCTGGAAACACCATATATTTT. Its translation: CASSLQYSGNTIYF. The chain couples TRBV11-2 to TRBJ1-3, with D unclear. The V end lost 3 bases, the J end lost 0 bases, and 6 bases lay between the germline ends. Germline-derived CDR1 and CDR2 are SGHAT and FQNNGV. This CDR3 has 14 residues. Together with reference TRBV11-2 and TRBJ1-3, the CDR3 gives the full variable domain: EAGVAQSPRYKIIEKRQSVAFWCNPISGHATLYWYQQILGQGPKLLIQFQNNGVVDDSQLPKDRFSAERLKGVDSTLKIQPAKLEDSAVYLCASSLQYSGNTIYFGEGSWLTVV.

This clone occurred a few times. The chain carries TRBV6-5 and TRBJ2-5; D gene ambiguous. This CDR3 has 13 amino acids. With 5 bases removed from V and 4 bases from J, the gap between germline ends came to 11 bases. From germline, CDR1 is MNHEY and CDR2 SVGAGI. The CDR3 DNA follows: TGTGCCAGCAGTGAAAATTGGTCAGAGACCCAGTACTTC. Its protein product is CASSENWSETQYF.

The chain couples TRBV4-1 to TRBJ1-2; the D gene is possibly TRBD1 (6 bases). The germline V gene has CDR1 MGHRA and CDR2 YSYEKL. The CDR3 consists of 16 residues. With 4 bases removed from V and 0 bases from J, the gap between germline ends came to 15 bases. For the CDR3, the DNA is TGCGCCAGCAGCCGGAAATCGGACAGCCCTAACTATGGCTACACCTTC. Translation gives CASSRKSDSPNYGYTF.

The V and J genes are TRBV28 and TRBJ1-6; D perhaps matches TRBD1 (6 bases). CDR1 is MDHEN and CDR2 is SYDVKM in the germline V gene. This CDR3 has 16 amino acids. Trimming shortened V by 5 bases and J by 0 bases, and 11 bases separated the two germline ends. The CDR3 spells CASSQGLSSYNSPLHF. DNA of the CDR3: TGTGCCAGCAGTCAGGGGTTGAGCTCCTATAATTCACCCCTCCACTTT.

The chain couples TRBV2 to TRBJ1-1; TRBD1 might be the D (6 bases). V lost 6 bases, J lost 1 base, and 12 bases lay in between. The CDR3 length is 14 residues. Germline V gene lookup returns CDR1 SNHLY and CDR2 FYNNEI. CDR3 region: CASRSRTANTEAFF. CDR3 in DNA: TGTGCCAGCAGGTCGAGGACAGCGAACACTGAAGCTTTCTTT.

The gene calls are TRBV12-5 and TRBJ2-5, with D possibly matching TRBD2 (6 bases). Germline V lookup: CDR1 LGHNT, CDR2 FRNRAP. Trimming left V 0 bases short and J 0 bases short, with 8 bases between. The CDR3 is 15 amino acids. CDR3 in amino acids: CASGLVGDYQETQYF. In DNA form, the CDR3 reads TGTGCTAGTGGTTTGGTTGGGGACTACCAAGAGACCCAGTACTTC.

The chain uses TRBV10-3 and TRBJ2-1, with no clear D. This CDR3 comprises 13 residues. Trimming removed 0 bases from V and 10 bases from J, with 10 bases in between. CDR1 is ENHRY and CDR2 is SYGVKD in the germline V gene. The CDR3 spells CAISESRPQEQFF. The CDR3, as DNA: TGTGCCATCAGTGAGTCTCGGCCGCAGGAGCAGTTCTTC.

The gene calls are TRBV6-5 and TRBJ1-3; the D gene is possibly TRBD1 (5 bases). Trimming stripped 0 bases from V and 1 base from J, with 7 bases between. The CDR3 length is 15 residues. CDR1 and CDR2 (germline): MNHEY, SVGAGI. The CDR3 nucleotides are TGTGCCAGCAGTTACTCACCAGGGTCTGGAAACACCATATATTTT. Amino acid sequence: CASSYSPGSGNTIYF.

The chain joins TRBV5-4 to TRBJ1-2; D gene unclear. Germline V gives CDR1 SGHNT, CDR2 YYREEE (reference sequence). The CDR3 loop spans 12 amino acids. Trimming pared 0 bases from V and 6 bases from J, leaving 6 bases between. CDR3 coding DNA: TGTGCCAGCAGCTTGGTCGGAGATGGCTACACCTTC. Its protein product is CASSLVGDGYTF.

V gene TRBV29-1 combines with J gene TRBJ2-3; no clear D. With 8 bases removed from V and 1 base from J, the gap between germline ends came to 19 bases. Germline loops: CDR1 SQVTM, CDR2 ANQGSEA. The CDR3 is 15 residues long. As DNA, the CDR3 is TGCAGCTCAACCGGGCCTACCGGGCGCACAGATACGCAGTATTTT. This encodes CSSTGPTGRTDTQYF.

This clone is a singleton in its sample. V gene TRBV5-1 combines with J gene TRBJ1-1; no firm D call. CDR1 and CDR2 from the germline V gene are SGHRS and YFSETQ. Deletions cut 0 bases from V and 1 base from J, with 7 bases between. The CDR3 loop spans 14 amino acids. The CDR3 DNA sequence: TGCGCCAGCAGCTTGGAAGCAGAGAACACTGAAGCTTTCTTT. Translating it yields CASSLEAENTEAFF.

This sequence joins TRBV18 and TRBJ2-2; the match to TRBD1 covers 8 bases. The CDR3 is 18 amino acids. Per germline, CDR1 KGHSH and CDR2 LQKENI. The V gene end was trimmed by 3 bases and the J gene end by 6 bases; junction bases not matched to a gene: 15. The CDR3 DNA reads TGTGCCAGCTCACCCTTGACCCAGACCGGGACAGGTGCCGGGGAGCTGTTTTTT. Translation: CASSPLTQTGTGAGELFF.

V usage is TRBV6-5 and J usage is TRBJ2-5; a possible D gene is TRBD2 (6 bases). The ends were cut back, 6 bases at V and 5 bases at J, with 10 bases in the middle. This CDR3 region has 12 residues. Germline CDR1 MNHEY, CDR2 SVGAGI. The CDR3 sequence: CASREGVETQYF. CDR3 in DNA: TGTGCCAGCAGGGAGGGAGTGGAGACCCAGTACTTC.

The chain recombines TRBV5-1 with TRBJ1-1; TRBD1 matches at 7 bases. This CDR3 contains 14 residues. Trimming cost V 3 bases and J 6 bases; bases outside gene matches: 8. CDR1 and CDR2 (germline): SGHRS, YFSETQ. The CDR3 sequence: CASSSGTAGAEAFF. The CDR3 bases are TGCGCCAGCAGCTCGGGGACAGCAGGGGCTGAAGCTTTCTTT.